The clone carrying this T cell receptor beta chain was seen once. Its antigen is currently unknown. This entry is derived from a study of T cell responses to AZD1222 COVID-19 vaccine. Study-level background: Pooling covered second doses at about 4 or about 12 weeks.

The method was immunoSEQ multiplex PCR; TCRdb's version includes in-frame clones alone and lacks a portion of them. The sample shows some 40,000 clones, about three quarters of them seen only once. Study outcomes and limitations: The study found vaccine-associated CD4 TCRs spanning spike, dominant at 160-218 and 743-854. Baseline testing showed seropositivity in only a handful of AZD1222 recipients.

V gave up 0 bases and J gave up 4 bases; unmatched junction bases: 7. The germline V gene encodes CDR1 SEHNR and CDR2 FQNEAQ (reference sequence). The CDR3 loop spans 17 amino acids. V usage is TRBV7-9 and J usage is TRBJ2-1; 9 bases are a match to TRBD2. This sample comprised peripheral blood, obtained on day 0 of AZD1222 vaccination. The origin of this receptor is an adult in good health. For the CDR3, the DNA is TGTGCCAGCAGCTTAGCGGGTAGCGGGGGCCTGTACAATGAGCAGTTCTTC. Its protein is CASSLAGSGGLYNEQFF.